This T cell receptor beta chain was recovered during a study of OX40 agonist ivuxolimab in advanced cancers. Findings of the study overall: Fewer expanded clones were found on average in CD4+ than in CD8+ T cells.

The ends were cut back, 3 bases at V and 3 bases at J, with 6 bases in the middle. Germline V CDR1 and CDR2: MDHEN, SYDVKM. This CDR3 contains 12 residues. Data came from immunoSEQ multiplex PCR; TCRdb stores just in-frame clones and leaves some out. The table lists 55,000 to 70,000 clones, 84% of them singletons. In its sample, this clone was seen once. The target antigen is unknown. The material sequenced was CD4+ or CD8+ T cells sorted from blood, taken in a trial of the OX40 agonist ivuxolimab. The chain uses TRBV28 and TRBJ2-7; no firm D call. The origin of this receptor is an adult with an advanced solid tumor such as melanoma, head and neck, liver or kidney cancer. The CDR3, as DNA: TGTGCCAGCAGTTTCGACGGCTACGAGCAGTACTTC. Its translation is CASSFDGYEQYF.